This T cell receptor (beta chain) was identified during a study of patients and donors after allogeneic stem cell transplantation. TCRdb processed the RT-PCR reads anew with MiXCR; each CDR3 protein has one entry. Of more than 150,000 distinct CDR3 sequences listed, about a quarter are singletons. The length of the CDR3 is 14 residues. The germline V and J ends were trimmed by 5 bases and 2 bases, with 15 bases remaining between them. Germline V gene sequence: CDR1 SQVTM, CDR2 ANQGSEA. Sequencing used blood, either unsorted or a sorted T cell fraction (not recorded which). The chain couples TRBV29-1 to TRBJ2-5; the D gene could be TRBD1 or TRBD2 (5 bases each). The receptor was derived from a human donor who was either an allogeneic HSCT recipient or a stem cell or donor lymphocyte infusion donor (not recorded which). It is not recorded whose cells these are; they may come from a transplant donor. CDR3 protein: CSVLHRDVQETQYF. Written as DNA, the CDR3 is TGCAGCGTTTTACACCGGGACGTACAAGAGACCCAGTACTTC.